This note documents a single T cell receptor (beta chain) sequence. Its antigen is as yet unknown. The CDR3 is 16 residues long. Germline CDR1 and CDR2: SGHTA and FQGNSA. Trimming cost V 5 bases and J 1 base, with 16 bases left between them. This specimen comes from a study of cytomegalovirus exposure and HLA in healthy donors. The wider study: Caucasian-associated ancestry cluster membership applied to 75% to 85% of several hundred genotyped donors.

Overall study findings and caveats: It was approximately 170 TCR beta chains that were listed as cytomegalovirus-associated. Later analysis demonstrated an association between a missense DCLRE1C variant and TCR beta V- and J-gene trimming.

Both 60 Vbeta primers and 13 Jbeta primers went into the PCR. Here immunoSEQ multiplex PCR was the method, and the copy in TCRdb shows in-frame clones only, minus some. This table has fewer than 250,000 clones, 80% to 85% appearing once. This receptor was obtained from a woman aged 40 to 50 in good health and CMV-seronegative. The sequencing sample was made of PBMCs. The chain employs TRBV7-2 and TRBJ2-3; D perhaps matches TRBD2 (6 bases). CDR3 coding DNA: TGTGCCAGCAGCCTCAAGATGGCTAGCGGCACAGATACGCAGTATTTT. It codes for CASSLKMASGTDTQYF.